The clone carrying this T cell receptor (beta chain) was found a few times. The data belong to a study of blood T cell repertoires in COVID-19. Study at large: Material from acute and convalescent COVID-19 was sourced from the United States, Italy and Spain. PBMCs, B-cell-depleted T cells, or T cells were the source of the cDNA or gDNA that made up the material.

Data came from immunoSEQ multiplex PCR; TCRdb stores just in-frame clones and leaves some out. The sample gives around 470,000 clones, 89% of which show up once; 0.8% to 0.9% is in the top ten. Germline CDR1 reads KGHDR; CDR2 reads SFDVKD. V shed 10 bases, J shed 2 bases, and the junction held 8 bases outside the gene matches. The CDR3 length is 14 residues. The Seattle patients, enrolled during active infection, were followed longitudinally. The receptor was isolated from a man between 18 and 29 years old with COVID-19, enrolled during active disease. The chain combines TRBV24-1 with TRBJ1-2, with 8 bases that match TRBD1. Sequencing was performed on peripheral blood. CDR3 loop: CATRSTGENYGYTF. The CDR3 nucleotides are TGTGCCACAAGATCGACAGGGGAGAACTATGGCTACACCTTC.